This TCR beta chain was recorded in a study of OX40 agonist ivuxolimab in advanced cancers. The wider study: Earlier treatment with anti-PD-1, anti-PD-L1 or anti-CTLA-4 was permitted, and 30% to 40% had received some. Study outcomes and limitations: Among expanded peripheral T cells, antigen specificity went undetermined.

Concerning this clone itself: Antigen specificity is unknown.

Germline V CDR1 and CDR2: MNHEY, SVGAGI. CDR3 length equals 13 residues. V lost 6 bases, J lost 5 bases, and 13 bases lay in between. Profiled with immunoSEQ multiplex PCR; TCRdb holds only in-frame clones, not every one. The sample yields fewer than 95,000 clones, 70% to 90% seen once. This material consisted of CD4+ or CD8+ T cells sorted from blood, taken in a trial of the OX40 agonist ivuxolimab. This clonotype originated in an adult with an advanced solid tumor such as melanoma, head and neck, liver or kidney cancer. This chain joins TRBV6-5 and TRBJ1-1, with D possibly matching TRBD1 (5 bases). The CDR3 DNA follows: TGTGCCAGCAGAGCAGGGAGGACGACTGAAGCTTTCTTT. Translating it yields CASRAGRTTEAFF.